This T cell receptor beta chain was observed in a study of CD8+CD57+ T cells in acquired aplastic anemia. This clonotype showed up many times. Genomic DNA, serving as template, underwent TCR beta VDJ and CDR3 profiling. Using its own MiXCR run on the reads, TCRdb lists one record per CDR3 protein. The sample carries just over 450,000 distinct CDR3 sequences, 25% to 40% recorded once. Those patients picked for sequencing had displayed CD8+CD57+ cell expansion on flow cytometry. This TCR came from a human donor with aplastic anemia. Sequences were obtained from sorted CD4+, CD8+, or CD8+CD57+ T cells (not recorded which) from PBMCs.

The CDR3 region has the DNA TGCAGTGCTAGCGATCACGAGCAGTACTTC. It specifies CSASDHEQYF. The chain combines TRBV20-1 with TRBJ2-7; the D is unclear. The CDR3 totals 10 residues. CDR1 is DFQATT, CDR2 SNEGSKA, per germline (reference sequence). Trimming shortened V by 3 bases and J by 5 bases, and 5 bases separated the two germline ends.